The rows below give T cell receptor beta chains drawn from one sample of a study of cytomegalovirus exposure and HLA in healthy donors. The table came from immunoSEQ multiplex PCR; TCRdb's copy has only in-frame clones and leaves some out. The top ten hold roughly 1% of the sample, which has 150,000 to 200,000 clones, less than 90% seen once. Sequences were obtained from PBMCs. These receptors came from a man aged 30 to 39 in good health and CMV-seronegative. Both conserved end residues are part of each CDR3. Each record gives: clone size, J gene, V gene, D gene, CDR3 protein, CDR3 DNA. A D gene is named only where the DNA matches it firmly. Only part of the rows carry a size: once, few, many, or a class if the clone is expanded.

NA | TRBJ1-1 | TRBV2 | NA | CASSGGRGVTEAFF | TGTGCCAGCAGTGGAGGCAGGGGAGTCACTGAAGCTTTCTTT
NA | TRBJ2-3 | TRBV28 | TRBD2 | CASIAGRSTDTQYF | TGTGCCAGCATAGCGGGGAGAAGCACAGATACGCAGTATTTT
NA | TRBJ1-1 | TRBV2 | NA | CASSGTGSTEAFF | TGTGCCAGCAGCGGAACAGGGAGCACTGAAGCTTTCTTT
once | TRBJ1-1 | TRBV29-1 | TRBD1 | CSVVDRETEAFF | TGCAGCGTGGTGGACAGGGAAACTGAAGCTTTCTTT
NA | TRBJ2-7 | TRBV18 | TRBD1 | CASSPDRESYEQYF | TGTGCCAGCTCACCGGACAGGGAATCCTACGAGCAGTACTTC
NA | TRBJ1-5 | TRBV13 | TRBD1 | CASSLSRQGSNQPQHF | TGTGCCAGCAGCTTAAGCAGACAGGGCAGTAATCAGCCCCAGCATTTT
NA | TRBJ2-1 | TRBV7-2 | TRBD2 | CASSSDGRAGEQFF | TGTGCCAGCAGCTCTGACGGGAGGGCGGGTGAGCAGTTCTTC
NA | TRBJ2-2 | TRBV7-2 | TRBD2 | CASSPRLAGGLFF | TGTGCCAGCAGCCCTCGACTAGCGGGGGGGCTGTTTTTT
NA | TRBJ2-1 | TRBV5-1 | TRBD2 | CASSPISGTRDEQFF | TGCGCCAGCAGCCCAATTAGCGGGACTAGAGATGAGCAGTTCTTC
NA | TRBJ2-7 | TRBV29-1 | TRBD1 | CSVETSAGQGYEQYF | TGCAGCGTTGAAACTTCCGCCGGACAGGGCTACGAGCAGTACTTC
NA | TRBJ1-4 | TRBV6-1 | TRBD1 | CASSGQGVLEKLFF | TGTGCCAGCAGTGGACAGGGGGTATTGGAAAAACTGTTTTTT
NA | TRBJ1-1 | TRBV7-9 | NA | CASSLRDFGLDTEAFF | TGTGCCAGCAGCCTCCGGGACTTTGGTTTGGACACTGAAGCTTTCTTT
NA | TRBJ1-1 | TRBV29-1 | NA | CSVGRLMNTEAFF | TGCAGCGTTGGGCGACTGATGAACACTGAAGCTTTCTTT
NA | TRBJ2-7 | TRBV5-4 | NA | CASSLAVGGRLQIYEQYF | TGTGCCAGCAGCTTGGCCGTCGGGGGAAGGCTCCAAATCTACGAGCAGTACTTC
NA | TRBJ2-3 | TRBV7-9 | NA | CASSLEFGGVTDTQYF | TGTGCCAGCAGCTTAGAGTTCGGCGGGGTCACAGATACGCAGTATTTT
NA | TRBJ2-3 | TRBV7-7 | TRBD1 | CASSLTGNTDTQYF | TGTGCTAGCAGCTTGACAGGGAACACAGATACGCAGTATTTT